This entry lists 6 T cell receptor beta chains sequenced from one sample in a study of shared T cell receptors in the human thymus. The table came from immunoSEQ multiplex PCR; TCRdb's copy has only in-frame clones and leaves some out. This sample yields 640,000 or so clones, of which about 90% are seen a single time; roughly 0.0087% belongs to the top ten. A further study also used this sample, focusing on human thymus T cells.

What was sequenced was thymocytes. All receptors derive from a boy in the first two years of life with a congenital heart defect.

The CDR3 protein is CASTDRGQNTEAFF. The CDR3 DNA reads TGTGCCAGCACTGACAGGGGGCAGAACACTGAAGCTTTCTTT. The chain links TRBV6-1 to TRBJ1-1; 10 bases map to TRBD1. Germline assignment: CDR1 MNHNS and CDR2 SASEGT. The V and J ends lost 7 bases and 1 base, in that order; junction bases with no gene match: 3. The CDR3 length is 14 residues.

As regards this clone: One end of the junction does not line up with germline, which may come from a read error. The same CDR3 is also encoded by other DNA sequences in this sample. V is TRBV15 and J is TRBJ2-6; 7 positions match TRBD1. CDR1 is LNHNV, CDR2 YYDKDF, per germline (reference sequence). CDR3 length equals 18 residues. The CDR3 nucleotides are TGTGCCACCAGCAGTTTGGACAGGTTCCTCTCTGGGGCCAATGTCCTGACTTTC. This gives the protein CATSSLDRFLSGANVLTF.

The V and J genes are TRBV21-1 and TRBJ2-7; the table calls TRBD1, which could not be checked here. TRBV21-1 is labeled a pseudogene. This CDR3 region has 13 residues. The DNA of the CDR3 is TGTGCCAGCAGCACGCCGACAGGGGACGAGCAGTACTTC. As protein: CASSTPTGDEQYF.

The rearrangement uses TRBV2 and TRBJ2-7; D uncertain. Germline lookup yields CDR1 SNHLY and CDR2 FYNNEI. The CDR3 sequence is 10 residues long. V was trimmed by 3 bases and J by 6 bases, leaving 3 bases between them. In nucleotides, the CDR3 is TGTGCCAGCAGTGACTTCGAGCAGTACTTC. Its translation: CASSDFEQYF.

The count of this clone is one. The chain carries TRBV28 and TRBJ2-1, with 9 bases matching TRBD2. Looked up from germline, CDR1 is MDHEN and CDR2 is SYDVKM. Trimming removed 3 bases from V and 4 bases from J; junction bases left unmatched: 16. The CDR3 runs to 19 residues. CDR3 nucleotides: TGTGCCAGCAGTTTTCCAAAAAATCACCTAGCGGGGTCTTACAATGAGCAGTTCTTC. This sequence encodes CASSFPKNHLAGSYNEQFF.

V usage is TRBV7-6 and J usage is TRBJ2-3; 7 bases line up with TRBD1. The CDR3 sequence is 15 residues long. Germline CDR1 and CDR2: SGHVS and FNYEAQ. The V segment lost 6 bases and the J segment 7 bases; nucleotides outside the gene matches: 13. The CDR3 nucleotides are TGTGCCAGCAGATTAACAGGGGCCGCGAGTAATACGCAGTATTTT. Translation gives CASRLTGAASNTQYF.